A single sample is the source of the 25 T cell receptor beta chains below, sequenced in a study of identical twins. TCRdb reprocessed the 5' RACE reads with MiXCR, giving one entry per CDR3 protein. In the table there are some 1,700,000 distinct CDR3 sequences, less than 40% of which are singletons. The sample consisted of cord blood. These receptors all come from a newborn girl in good health.

This clonotype was seen a few times. Relative to the germline gene, one junction end is altered; a read error may explain this. V and J are TRBV20-1 and TRBJ2-4; perhaps TRBD2 as D (5 bases). The end of the DNA aligns better with TRBJ2-5, so the J call may be wrong. The CDR3 contains 15 residues. Germline V lookup: CDR1 DFQATT, CDR2 SNEGSKA (reference sequence). The CDR3 DNA is TGCGGTGCCGGTGGACTCGCTATTTATCAAGAGACCCAGTACTTC. It yields the protein CGAGGLAIYQETQYF.

This chain joins TRBV2 and TRBJ2-1; 7 positions match TRBD1. V dropped 0 bases and J dropped 5; count of bases not matched to a gene: 4. Germline V gives CDR1 SNHLY, CDR2 FYNNEI. This CDR3 is 15 amino acids long. In DNA form, the CDR3 reads TGTGCCAGCAGTGAAGCGGGACAGTCCCACAATGAGCAGTTCTTC. Protein product: CASSEAGQSHNEQFF.

This chain connects TRBV21-1 to TRBJ2-7; the table's D call, TRBD1, was not checked against the DNA. TRBV21-1 is tagged as a pseudogene. The CDR3 contains 14 residues. The CDR3 loop reads CASSILTGAYEQYF. Here the CDR3 DNA reads TGTGCCAGCAGCATTCTGACAGGCGCCTACGAGCAGTACTTC.

The sample holds many counts of this clonotype. CDR3 residues: CASNYGPNSNQPQHF. The CDR3 coding sequence is TGTGCCAGCAATTATGGCCCTAATAGCAATCAGCCCCAGCATTTT. V and J are TRBV28 and TRBJ1-5, with D unclear. V shed 7 bases and J shed 0 bases, with 13 bases lying between them. This CDR3 is 15 amino acids long. Germline assignment: CDR1 MDHEN and CDR2 SYDVKM.

This clonotype was detected a few times. This chain uses TRBV20-1 with TRBJ1-2, with D hard to call. The CDR3 length is 12 residues. V was trimmed by 6 bases and J by 5 bases, leaving 13 bases between them. Germline V CDR1 and CDR2: DFQATT, SNEGSKA (reference sequence). This CDR3 reads CSAHFAGYGYTF. CDR3 nucleotides: TGCAGTGCCCATTTTGCGGGGTATGGCTACACCTTC.

This clonotype was observed once. The rearrangement uses TRBV5-6 and TRBJ1-4; D is ambiguous. This CDR3 region has 14 residues. CDR1 is SGHDT and CDR2 is YYEEEE in the germline V gene. V shed 0 bases and J shed 5 bases, with 8 bases lying between them. CDR3 nucleotide sequence: TGTGCCAGCAGCTTGGGGGAGAGGAATGAAAAACTGTTTTTT. The encoded protein is CASSLGERNEKLFF.

Only one count was recorded for this clonotype. The chain is built from TRBV29-1 and TRBJ1-1; no firm D call. In germline, CDR1 is SQVTM, CDR2 ANQGSEA. Deletions cut 8 bases from V and 3 bases from J, with 7 bases between. The CDR3 has 10 residues. CDR3 sequence: CSPRDTEAFF. CDR3 bases: TGCAGCCCTCGGGACACTGAAGCTTTCTTT.

Only a few counts were recorded for this clonotype. The rearrangement uses TRBV5-1 and TRBJ2-3; possibly TRBD2 for D (6 bases). The CDR3 consists of 17 residues. Per germline, CDR1 SGHRS and CDR2 YFSETQ. V dropped 5 bases and J dropped 0 bases, with 19 bases sitting between them. CDR3: CASSPPRDSGSTDTQYF. The CDR3 nucleotides read TGCGCCAGCAGTCCCCCCCGGGACTCTGGGAGCACAGATACGCAGTATTTT.

J is TRBJ2-7 and V is TRBV25-1; no clear D. V was cut by 2 bases and J by 7 bases, with 9 bases left in between. Per the germline V gene, CDR1 is MGHDK and CDR2 is SYGVNS. The CDR3 spans 12 residues. The CDR3 coding sequence is TGTGCCAGCAGTGAAGGGCAGAATGAGCAGTACTTC. As protein: CASSEGQNEQYF.

The J gene is TRBJ2-1, the V gene TRBV10-2, with 11 bases fitting TRBD2. V was clipped by 5 bases and J by 9 bases; unmatched bases: 9. Germline CDR1 reads WSHSY; CDR2 reads SAAADI. The CDR3 has 15 amino acids. The CDR3 spells CASSTTSGRHGEQFF. For the CDR3, the DNA is TGCGCCAGCAGTACTACTAGCGGGAGACATGGTGAGCAGTTCTTC.

V and J are TRBV5-1 and TRBJ2-2; 7 bases line up with TRBD1. The CDR3 is 16 amino acids. The germline gives CDR1 SGHRS, CDR2 YFSETQ. Trimming at V came to 1 base and at J to 4 bases, leaving 7 bases not matched to a gene. The DNA for the CDR3 is TGCGCCAGCAGCTTGAGGCGACAGGGCGGCACCGGGGAGCTGTTTTTT. Translating it yields CASSLRRQGGTGELFF.

The sample holds a few counts of this clonotype. This chain connects TRBV10-3 to TRBJ1-1; D is undetermined. The ends were cut back, 8 bases at V and 1 base at J, with 11 bases in the middle. CDR3 length: 13 amino acids. Germline lookup yields CDR1 ENHRY and CDR2 SYGVKD. The CDR3 region is CAIRPEGNTEAFF. The CDR3 nucleotides are TGTGCCATCCGCCCTGAGGGGAACACTGAAGCTTTCTTT.

The chain combines TRBV20-1 with TRBJ1-5, with 9 bases identical to TRBD1. CDR1 and CDR2 (germline): DFQATT, SNEGSKA (reference sequence). V shed 0 bases and J 5 bases; nucleotides not matched to a gene: 5. This CDR3 has 15 residues. The CDR3 protein is CSARDGGQGYQPQHF. The CDR3 nucleotides read TGCAGTGCTAGAGATGGGGGACAGGGCTATCAGCCCCAGCATTTT.

This clonotype was seen only a few times. The J gene is TRBJ1-2, the V gene TRBV10-3; 8 positions agree with TRBD1. Germline CDR1 reads ENHRY; CDR2 reads SYGVKD. This CDR3 region has 14 residues. V dropped 8 bases and J dropped 4; count of bases not matched to a gene: 9. In DNA, the CDR3 is TGTGCCATCCATCCAGGACAGGGCTCCTATGGCTACACCTTC. This sequence encodes CAIHPGQGSYGYTF.

This clonotype has just a few counts. This chain links TRBV20-1 with TRBJ2-7, with TRBD2 as a possible D gene (6 bases). Trimming took 1 base from V and 2 from J, leaving 15 bases between them. Germline V gene lookup returns CDR1 DFQATT and CDR2 SNEGSKA (reference sequence). This CDR3 contains 15 residues. CDR3 coding DNA: TGCAGTGCTAGAGGACAGTTTCCGGGAGCCTACGAGCAGTACTTC. Amino acid sequence: CSARGQFPGAYEQYF.

The chain joins TRBV27 to TRBJ2-3; D possibly corresponds to TRBD2 (6 bases). Germline V gene sequence: CDR1 MNHEY, CDR2 SMNVEV (reference sequence). Trimming took 7 bases from V and 3 from J, leaving 14 bases between them. The CDR3 has 14 residues. CDR3 sequence (DNA): TGTGCCAGCAAATTCCGGAGGGAGACAGATACGCAGTATTTT. Protein sequence: CASKFRRETDTQYF.

The genes are TRBV6-2 or TRBV6-3 and TRBJ2-2, with D possibly being TRBD1 or TRBD2 (5 bases each). Germline V lookup: CDR1 MNHEY, CDR2 SVGEGT. Deletions cut 4 bases from V and 6 bases from J, with 30 bases between. The CDR3 extends over 20 amino acids. CDR3 nucleotides: TGTGCCAGCAGTTTTACGTATTGGGGACCGGGGTCGGTGTTATCCGGGGAGCTGTTTTTT. Translated: CASSFTYWGPGSVLSGELFF.

This clonotype showed up just a few times. V gene TRBV20-1 combines with J gene TRBJ2-3; 14 bases fit TRBD2. This CDR3 contains 16 residues. V gave up 1 base and J gave up 5 bases; unmatched junction bases: 5. Germline V gives CDR1 DFQATT, CDR2 SNEGSKA (reference sequence). The CDR3 is CSARGTSGRMGDTQYF. CDR3 nucleotide sequence: TGCAGTGCTAGAGGGACTAGCGGGAGGATGGGAGATACGCAGTATTTT.

The table lists this clonotype with a few counts. V and J are TRBV3-1 and TRBJ2-1; 13 bases are a match to TRBD2. Unmatched junction bases numbered 11, after V lost 4 bases and J lost 2 bases. The CDR3 is 19 residues long. Looked up from germline, CDR1 is LGHDT and CDR2 is YNNKEL (reference sequence). CDR3 nucleotide sequence: TGTGCCAGCAGCCGGACGGGACTAGCGGGACGCTCCCCCTACAATGAGCAGTTCTTC. Protein sequence: CASSRTGLAGRSPYNEQFF.

A few counts support this clonotype. The V and J genes are TRBV12-3 or TRBV12-4 and TRBJ1-2, with D possibly being TRBD1 (6 bases). The CDR3 is 14 amino acids. The V end was cut by 6 bases, the J end by 2 bases, with 13 bases between. The CDR3 sequence is CASSPNTGNYGYTF. CDR3 DNA sequence: TGTGCCAGCAGCCCAAACACAGGGAACTATGGCTACACCTTC.

The V gene is TRBV18, the J gene TRBJ2-3; tentative D call: TRBD2 (5 bases). V was trimmed by 1 base and J by 0 bases, leaving 20 bases between them. This CDR3 has 19 residues. Germline values: CDR1 KGHSH, CDR2 LQKENI. The chain's CDR3 is CASSPRKVKVGGSTDTQYF. The CDR3 coding sequence is TGTGCCAGCTCACCACGAAAGGTGAAGGTAGGCGGGAGCACAGATACGCAGTATTTT.

The gene calls are TRBV3-1 and TRBJ2-5, with TRBD2 matching 13 bases. J lost 5 bases, V lost 0 bases, and 12 bases had no gene match. Germline V CDR1 and CDR2: LGHDT, YNNKEL (reference sequence). This CDR3 region has 19 residues. CDR3 coding DNA: TGTGCCAGCAGCCAAGAATGGGAAGGACTAGCGGGAGCCGTGGAGACCCAGTACTTC. Translation: CASSQEWEGLAGAVETQYF.

The genes are TRBV5-5 and TRBJ2-1, with 9 bases fitting TRBD2. Germline V gene data show CDR1 as SGHKS and CDR2 as YYEKEE (reference sequence). The ends lost 4 bases at V and 10 bases at J; junction bases unmatched: 9. The CDR3 totals 14 residues. The CDR3 bases are TGTGCCAGCAGCCTTAGGGGACTAGCATTCGAGCAGTTCTTC. It encodes CASSLRGLAFEQFF. Together with reference TRBV5-5 and TRBJ2-1, the CDR3 gives the full variable domain: DAGVTQSPTHLIKTRGQQVTLRCSPISGHKSVSWYQQVLGQGPQFIFQYYEKEERGRGNFPDRFSARQFPNYSSELNVNALLLGDSALYLCASSLRGLAFEQFFGPGTRLTVL.

This clonotype was counted a few times. V and J are TRBV3-1 and TRBJ2-1; 15 bases map to TRBD2. Germline CDR1 and CDR2: LGHDT and YNNKEL (reference sequence). The CDR3 runs to 18 residues. V shed 5 bases and J 7 bases; nucleotides not matched to a gene: 12. CDR3 amino acids: CASSFRTSGGAGRNEQFF. CDR3 in DNA: TGTGCCAGCAGCTTCCGGACTAGCGGGGGGGCCGGTAGGAATGAGCAGTTCTTC.

This chain links TRBV24-1 with TRBJ2-2; TRBD1 might be the D (5 bases). The CDR3 contains 12 residues. Germline V gene lookup returns CDR1 KGHDR and CDR2 SFDVKD. The ends were cut back, 8 bases at V and 4 bases at J, with 7 bases in the middle. In DNA form, the CDR3 reads TGTGCCACCATTACAGGCACCGGGGAGCTGTTTTTT. Amino acid sequence: CATITGTGELFF.